This TCR beta chain emerged from a study of monozygotic twins with inflammatory bowel disease. TCRdb reprocessed the 5' RACE reads, with one entry per CDR3 protein and no DNA. This table lists about 210,000 distinct CDR3 sequences. Germline assignment: CDR1 MNHEY and CDR2 SVGAGI. CDR3 length equals 18 residues. Sequencing was performed on blood. V is TRBV6-5 and J is TRBJ1-5. This clonotype was obtained from a human donor with ulcerative colitis or Crohn's disease, or a healthy co-twin of an affected twin (not recorded which). The chain's CDR3 is CASSSGALDRAENQPQHF.